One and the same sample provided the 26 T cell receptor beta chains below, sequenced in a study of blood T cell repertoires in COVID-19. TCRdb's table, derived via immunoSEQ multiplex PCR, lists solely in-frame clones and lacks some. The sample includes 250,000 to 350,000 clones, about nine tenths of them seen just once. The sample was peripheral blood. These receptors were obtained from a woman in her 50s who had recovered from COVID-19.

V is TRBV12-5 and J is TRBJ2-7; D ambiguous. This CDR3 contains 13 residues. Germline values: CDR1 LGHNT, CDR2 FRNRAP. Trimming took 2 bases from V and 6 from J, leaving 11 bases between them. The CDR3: CASGLSPDSEQYF. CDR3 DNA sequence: TGTGCTAGTGGTTTGTCTCCAGACTCCGAGCAGTACTTC.

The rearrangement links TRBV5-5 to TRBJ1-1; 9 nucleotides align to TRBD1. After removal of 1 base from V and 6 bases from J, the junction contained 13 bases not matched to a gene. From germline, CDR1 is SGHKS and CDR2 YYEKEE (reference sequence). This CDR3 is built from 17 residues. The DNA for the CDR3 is TGTGCCAGCAGCTTGACAGGGGGCGCAGCAAAAAACGCTGAAGCTTTCTTT. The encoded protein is CASSLTGGAAKNAEAFF.

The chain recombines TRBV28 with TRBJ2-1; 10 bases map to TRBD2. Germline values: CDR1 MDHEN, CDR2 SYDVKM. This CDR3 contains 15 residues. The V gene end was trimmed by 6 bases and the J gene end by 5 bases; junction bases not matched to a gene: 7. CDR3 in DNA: TGTGCCAGCAGGCTCCGGGGACTAGCGAACAATGAGCAGTTCTTC. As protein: CASRLRGLANNEQFF.

The CDR3: CASSYTGGTYGYTF. The CDR3 DNA follows: TGTGCCAGCAGTTACACGGGGGGCACCTATGGCTACACCTTC. This chain uses TRBV6-5 with TRBJ1-2; maybe TRBD1 (6 bases). CDR3 size: 14 residues. CDR1 MNHEY and CDR2 SVGAGI come from the germline V gene. Trimming took off 2 bases at V and 4 bases at J, with 11 bases between the two ends.

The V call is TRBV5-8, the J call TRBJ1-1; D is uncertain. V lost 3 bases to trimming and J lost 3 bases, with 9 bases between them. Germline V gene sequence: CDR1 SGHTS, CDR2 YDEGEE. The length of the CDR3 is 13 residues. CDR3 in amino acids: CASSWQRDTEAFF. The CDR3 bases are TGTGCCAGCAGCTGGCAGCGGGACACTGAAGCTTTCTTT.

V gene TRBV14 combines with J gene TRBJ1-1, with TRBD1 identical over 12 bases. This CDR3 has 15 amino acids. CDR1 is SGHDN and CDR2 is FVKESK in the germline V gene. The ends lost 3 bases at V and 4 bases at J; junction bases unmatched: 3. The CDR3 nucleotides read TGTGCCAGCAGCCACCGGGACAGGGGGCTCACTGAAGCTTTCTTT. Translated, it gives CASSHRDRGLTEAFF.

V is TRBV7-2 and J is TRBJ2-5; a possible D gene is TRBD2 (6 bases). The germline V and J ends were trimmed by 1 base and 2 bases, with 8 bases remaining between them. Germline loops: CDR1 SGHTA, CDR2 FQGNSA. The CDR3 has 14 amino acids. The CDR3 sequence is CASSLGTIQETQYF. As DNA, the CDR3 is TGTGCCAGCAGCTTAGGGACTATACAAGAGACCCAGTACTTC.

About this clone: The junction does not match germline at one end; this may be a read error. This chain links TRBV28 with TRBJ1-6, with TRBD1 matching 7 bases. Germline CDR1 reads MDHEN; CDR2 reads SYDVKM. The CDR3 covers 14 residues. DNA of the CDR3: TGTGCCAGCATTTCACAGGGGTATAATTCACCCTTCCACTTT. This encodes CASISQGYNSPFHF.

Here the CDR3 DNA reads TGTGCCAGCAGCACGGGGACTAGTAGGGTGAACACTGAAGCTTTCTTT. This codes for CASSTGTSRVNTEAFF. The V and J genes are TRBV7-9 and TRBJ1-1; possibly TRBD1 for D (5 bases). There are 16 residues in the CDR3. Deletions cut 5 bases from V and 0 bases from J, with 16 bases between. From germline, CDR1 is SEHNR and CDR2 FQNEAQ (reference sequence).

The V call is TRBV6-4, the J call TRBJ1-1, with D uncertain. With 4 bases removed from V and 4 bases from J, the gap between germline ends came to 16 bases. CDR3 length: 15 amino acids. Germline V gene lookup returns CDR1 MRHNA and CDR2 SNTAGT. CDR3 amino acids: CASSVAALGVTEAFF. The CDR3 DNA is TGTGCCAGCAGTGTAGCGGCTTTGGGAGTCACTGAAGCTTTCTTT.

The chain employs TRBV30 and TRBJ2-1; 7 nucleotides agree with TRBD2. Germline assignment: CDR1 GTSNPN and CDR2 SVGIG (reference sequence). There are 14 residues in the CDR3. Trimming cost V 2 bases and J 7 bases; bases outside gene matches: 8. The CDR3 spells CAWSIWGGVNEQFF. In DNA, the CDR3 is TGTGCCTGGAGTATTTGGGGAGGGGTAAATGAGCAGTTCTTC.

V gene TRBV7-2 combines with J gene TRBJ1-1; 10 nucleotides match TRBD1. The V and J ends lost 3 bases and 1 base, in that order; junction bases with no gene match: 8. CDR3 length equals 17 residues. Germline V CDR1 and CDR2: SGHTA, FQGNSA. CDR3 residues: CASSLIYRDRGNTEAFF. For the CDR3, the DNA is TGTGCCAGCAGCTTGATTTACCGGGACAGGGGGAACACTGAAGCTTTCTTT.

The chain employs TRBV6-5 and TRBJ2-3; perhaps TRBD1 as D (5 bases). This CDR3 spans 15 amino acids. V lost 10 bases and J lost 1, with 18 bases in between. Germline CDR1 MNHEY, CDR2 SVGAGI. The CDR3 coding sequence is TGTGCCACCGAAAAAACCCCGACAGGCACAGATACGCAGTATTTT. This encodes CATEKTPTGTDTQYF.

The CDR3 DNA reads as TGTGCCAGCCGACAGGGGGTATCCACAGATACGCAGTATTTT. This encodes CASRQGVSTDTQYF. This chain connects TRBV5-4 to TRBJ2-3; 9 bases match TRBD1. Trimming removed 7 bases from V and 2 bases from J; junction bases left unmatched: 5. Per germline, CDR1 SGHNT and CDR2 YYREEE (reference sequence). The CDR3 consists of 14 residues.

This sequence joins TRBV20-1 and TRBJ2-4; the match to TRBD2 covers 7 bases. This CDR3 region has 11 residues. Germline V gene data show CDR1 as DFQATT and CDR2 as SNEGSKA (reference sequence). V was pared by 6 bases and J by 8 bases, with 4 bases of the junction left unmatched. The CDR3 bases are TGCAGTGCAGGACTAGGGGACATTCAGTACTTC. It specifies CSAGLGDIQYF.

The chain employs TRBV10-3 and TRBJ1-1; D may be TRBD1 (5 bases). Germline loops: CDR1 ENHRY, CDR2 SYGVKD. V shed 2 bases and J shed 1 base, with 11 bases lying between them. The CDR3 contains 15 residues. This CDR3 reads CAISEPRGRNTEAFF. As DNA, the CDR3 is TGTGCCATCAGTGAGCCTAGGGGCCGGAACACTGAAGCTTTCTTT.

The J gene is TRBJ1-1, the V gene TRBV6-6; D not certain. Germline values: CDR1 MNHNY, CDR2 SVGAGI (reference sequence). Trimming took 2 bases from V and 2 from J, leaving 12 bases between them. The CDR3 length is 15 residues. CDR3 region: CASSYLPHRNTEAFF. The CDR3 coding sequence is TGTGCCAGCAGTTACCTACCCCATAGAAACACTGAAGCTTTCTTT.

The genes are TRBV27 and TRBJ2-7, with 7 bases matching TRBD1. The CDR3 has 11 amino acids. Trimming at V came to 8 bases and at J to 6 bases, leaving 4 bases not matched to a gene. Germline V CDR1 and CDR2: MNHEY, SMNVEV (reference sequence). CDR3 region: CASVDRAEQYF. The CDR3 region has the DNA TGTGCCAGCGTCGACAGGGCCGAGCAGTACTTC.

This CDR3 reads CASSFGVREAFF. CDR3 nucleotide sequence: TGCGCCAGCAGCTTCGGGGTGAGAGAAGCTTTCTTT. V gene TRBV5-1 combines with J gene TRBJ1-1; D is uncertain. The CDR3 is 12 residues long. Germline values: CDR1 SGHRS, CDR2 YFSETQ. The ends were cut back, 2 bases at V and 8 bases at J, with 10 bases in the middle.

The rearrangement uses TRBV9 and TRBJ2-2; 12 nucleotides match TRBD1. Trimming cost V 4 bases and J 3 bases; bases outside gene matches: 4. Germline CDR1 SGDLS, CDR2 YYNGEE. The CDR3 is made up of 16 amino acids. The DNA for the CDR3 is TGTGCCAGCAGCCCGGGACAGGGGGCTCACACCGGGGAGCTGTTTTTT. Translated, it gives CASSPGQGAHTGELFF.

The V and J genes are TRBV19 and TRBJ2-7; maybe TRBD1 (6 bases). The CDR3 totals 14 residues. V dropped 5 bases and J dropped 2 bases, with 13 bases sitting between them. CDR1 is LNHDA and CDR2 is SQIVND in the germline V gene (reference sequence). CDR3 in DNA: TGTGCCAGTAGTTGGCAGGGGTGGGCCTACGAGCAGTACTTC. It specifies CASSWQGWAYEQYF.

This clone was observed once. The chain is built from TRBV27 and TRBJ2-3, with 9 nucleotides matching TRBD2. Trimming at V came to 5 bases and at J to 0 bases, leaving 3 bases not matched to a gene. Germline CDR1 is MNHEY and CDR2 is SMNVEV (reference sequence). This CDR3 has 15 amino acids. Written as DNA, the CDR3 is TGTGCCAGCAGTCGACTAGCGGACAGCACAGATACGCAGTATTTT. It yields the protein CASSRLADSTDTQYF.

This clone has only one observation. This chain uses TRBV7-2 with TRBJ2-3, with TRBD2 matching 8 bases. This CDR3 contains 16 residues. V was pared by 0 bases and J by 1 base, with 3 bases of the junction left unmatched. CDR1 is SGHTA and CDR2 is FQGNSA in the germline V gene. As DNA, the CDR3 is TGTGCCAGCAGCTTAGCCGTGCGGGGGGGCACAGATACGCAGTATTTT. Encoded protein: CASSLAVRGGTDTQYF.

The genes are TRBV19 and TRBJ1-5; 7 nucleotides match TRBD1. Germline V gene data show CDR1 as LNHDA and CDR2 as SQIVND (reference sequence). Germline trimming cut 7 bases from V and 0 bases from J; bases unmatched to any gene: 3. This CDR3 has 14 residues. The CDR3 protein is CASTRQGSNQPQHF. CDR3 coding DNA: TGTGCCAGTACACGACAGGGTAGCAATCAGCCCCAGCATTTT. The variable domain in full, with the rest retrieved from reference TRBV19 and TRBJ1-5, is DGGITQSPKYLFRKEGQNVTLSCEQNLNHDAMYWYRQDPGQGLRLIYYSQIVNDFQKGDIAEGYSVSREKKESFPLTVTSAQKNPTAFYLCASTRQGSNQPQHFGDGTRLSIL.

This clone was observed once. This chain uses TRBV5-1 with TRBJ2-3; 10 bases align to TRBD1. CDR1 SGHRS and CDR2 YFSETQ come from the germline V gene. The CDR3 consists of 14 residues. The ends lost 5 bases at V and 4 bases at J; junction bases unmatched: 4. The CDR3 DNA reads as TGCGCCAGCAGACCGACAGGGGGCGCAGATACGCAGTATTTT. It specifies CASRPTGGADTQYF.

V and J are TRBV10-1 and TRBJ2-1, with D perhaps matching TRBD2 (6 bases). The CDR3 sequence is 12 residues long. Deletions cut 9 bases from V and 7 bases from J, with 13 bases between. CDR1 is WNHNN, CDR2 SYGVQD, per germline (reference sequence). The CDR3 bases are TGCGCCAGTTCTGGGACTTCGAATGAGCAGTTCTTC. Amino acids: CASSGTSNEQFF.